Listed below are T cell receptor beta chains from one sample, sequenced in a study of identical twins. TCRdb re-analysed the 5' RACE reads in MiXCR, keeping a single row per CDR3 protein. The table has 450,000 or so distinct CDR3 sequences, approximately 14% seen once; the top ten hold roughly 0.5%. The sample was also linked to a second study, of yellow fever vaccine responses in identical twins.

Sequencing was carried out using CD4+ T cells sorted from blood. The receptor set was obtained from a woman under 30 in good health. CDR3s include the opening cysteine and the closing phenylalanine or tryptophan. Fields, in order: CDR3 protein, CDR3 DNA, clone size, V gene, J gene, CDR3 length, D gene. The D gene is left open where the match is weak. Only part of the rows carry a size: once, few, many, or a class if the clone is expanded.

CASSVGTVVGGPQHF,TGTGCCAGCAGTGTTGGGACAGTCGTAGGGGGGCCCCAGCATTTT,NA,TRBV2,TRBJ1-5,15,TRBD1
CSARPPRDNQPQHF,TGCAGTGCTAGACCCCCCCGGGACAATCAGCCCCAGCATTTT,few,TRBV20-1,TRBJ1-5,14,NA
CASRRTGRKVPLHF,TGTGCCAGCAGGAGGACCGGGAGAAAGGTACCCCTCCACTTT,NA,TRBV6-1,TRBJ1-6,14,NA
CSATQARANVLTF,TGCAGTGCCACCCAAGCACGGGCCAACGTCCTGACTTTC,NA,TRBV20-1,TRBJ2-6,13,NA
CASSLSRGLAGELFF,TGTGCCAGCAGCTTATCTAGGGGACTAGCCGGGGAGCTGTTTTTT,NA,TRBV7-2,TRBJ2-2,15,TRBD2
CASRSTGDSTEAFF,TGTGCCAGCAGATCTACAGGGGATAGTACTGAAGCTTTCTTT,many,TRBV6-1,TRBJ1-1,14,TRBD1
CASSGSEGETQYF,TGCGCCAGCAGCGGTAGCGAGGGAGAGACCCAGTACTTC,NA,TRBV5-1,TRBJ2-5,13,NA
CSASKDSLNYGYTF,TGCAGTGCTAGCAAAGACAGTCTTAACTATGGCTACACCTTC,many,TRBV20-1,TRBJ1-2,14,NA
CASSLPPKASGRGNEQFF,TGTGCCAGCAGCTTACCCCCTAAAGCTAGCGGGAGGGGCAATGAGCAGTTCTTC,few,TRBV11-1,TRBJ2-1,18,TRBD2
CASSQMTSGRATNTQYF,TGTGCCAGCAGTCAGATGACTAGCGGGAGGGCCACGAATACGCAGTATTTT,NA,TRBV6-1,TRBJ2-3,17,TRBD2